This TCR beta chain was sequenced for a study of regulatory T cells in long-lasting Graves disease (dated by TCRdb to about 2021). For the wider study: Patients with newly diagnosed Graves' disease had been on antithyroid drugs for under 3 months. Persistent Graves' disease patients were compared with newly diagnosed Graves' disease patients by peripheral blood TCR sequencing and RNA sequencing. The study took place in China and was registered as a clinical trial. TCR sequencing covered roughly 13 persistent and around 20 newly diagnosed Graves' disease patients, 33 samples in total.

V and J lose 6 bases and 4 bases, and a span of 9 bases separates them. Spanning cysteine to phenylalanine, the CDR3 consists of 13 amino acids. The DNA shown is the 39-base CDR3, in frame from base 1. This sample's time point label indicates: newly diagnosed GD, antithyroid drugs for less than 3 months. For both TCR sequencing and RNA sequencing, RNA was extracted from PBMCs in TRIzol. The diagnosis of Graves' disease was made according to American Thyroid Association guidelines. Patients for the study were recruited at an endocrinology department in Xi'an, China. Each patient gave 7.5 to 10 milliliters of peripheral blood, collected in an EDTA anticoagulant tube. Ficoll Paque Plus density gradient separation was used to isolate PBMCs, and no additional T cell sorting was done. RNA quality was checked with an Agilent 2100 Bioanalyzer and agarose gel, and concentration with a NanoDrop 2000. Many counts were recorded for this clonotype. Its antigen has not been determined. No much larger clonotype is one base removed from it; base qualities were not supplied.

Overall results and qualifications from the work: Preferential use of TRBV28, TRBJ1-2 and TRBJ2-5 was observed in persistent disease, whereas TRBV20-1 and TRBJ2-1 were favored in newly diagnosed disease. The authors acknowledged the small sample size as a limitation that may reduce accuracy. Persistent Graves' disease patients showed lower TCR Shannon entropy and fewer highly expanded clones than newly diagnosed patients, suggesting clonal expansion. The study examined only peripheral blood because the primary lesion, thyroid tissue, could not be accessed. More public clonotypes were shared among persistent patients (2,741) than among newly diagnosed patients (more than 950). Sequencing and analysis were restricted to the TCR beta chain.

Library preparation was by multiplex PCR. Sequencing took place on an Illumina HiSeq 4000. CDR3 regions were amplified by Arm-PCR with iRepertoire HTBI primers to construct TCR beta libraries. Gel purification was performed on PCR products prior to sequencing. The paper's processing steps were these. Gene usage analysis of CDR3 amino acid clonotypes relied on the roughly 67 TRBV and 14 TRBJ segments identified across samples. COPE and FqMerger were used to merge filtered high-quality paired reads into contigs. BLAST was used to align contigs to the IMGT TRBV, TRBD and TRBJ reference genes, and CDR3 was defined following IMGT. Highly expanded clones were defined as clonotypes with a frequency above 0.1%. Shannon entropy was used to measure repertoire diversity, and the Gini coefficient was used to measure V-J evenness. A clonotype was considered public if more than one individual shared it. The public sequencing data were trimmed at Q25 with fastp and processed into clonotypes with MiXCR by TCRdb, which kept only in-frame beta chains. Duplicate CDR3 protein sequences are folded into a single record with the most common DNA and genes. The V and J calls reflect TCRdb's pipeline rather than the authors' work. The sample table records about 450,000 distinct CDR3 sequences; less than 15% of these occur just once. The ten top clones hold under 20% of the sample.

These data were likewise used in another study, on T cells in Graves' hyperthyroidism and ophthalmopathy. The second investigation adds: A patient counted as having stable Graves' hyperthyroidism if no progression to ophthalmopathy occurred over 18 months of follow-up. Hyperthyroidism patients were newly diagnosed, with disease duration under 2 months, and aged 18 to 65 years. The study excluded patients with uncontrolled infections, other autoimmune diseases, pregnancy or lactation. Clinical symptoms, serum thyroxine and TRAb, thyroid ultrasound, and orbital computed tomography formed the basis for the diagnoses. A first-round RT-PCR of the TCR CDR3 used the HTBI primer set with the Qiagen OneStep RT-PCR kit. Most expanded thyroid clonotypes (frequency above 0.001) were also detected in blood, suggesting blood repertoires may reflect thyroid immune responses. Ophthalmopathy was separated from stable hyperthyroidism by a 13 V-J signature model, with around 88% sensitivity and about 84% specificity obtained in cross-validation and 80%/75% obtained in testing. During validation, the model predicted progression to ophthalmopathy a median of approximately 6 months ahead of onset, with almost 71% sensitivity and under 85% specificity. To identify TCR V-J signatures that set the groups apart, the researchers used a discovery cohort of about a hundred patients, made up of 40 to 45 with Graves' ophthalmopathy and some 58 with stable Graves' hyperthyroidism. Prospective prediction of ophthalmopathy was tested in an independent validation cohort of some 20 hyperthyroidism patients and 15 to 17 patients who later progressed to ophthalmopathy. The approximately 98 discovery patients were randomly divided into training and test sets at a 7:3 ratio. The study also compared thyroid tissue and blood T-cell repertoires from a handful of Graves' hyperthyroidism patients. Following sampling, methimazole starting at 30 mg daily was given to hyperthyroidism patients, and high-dose intravenous methylprednisolone was given to ophthalmopathy patients. The libraries were constructed in a second round of multiplex PCR and then size-selected and purified. Sequencing of the libraries was done on an Illumina HiSeq2000 using paired-end 100 bp reads. SOAPnuke was used to process the raw data, with reads discarded if the reads contained adapters or uncalled bases, had a mean Phred below 15, or lacked an exact constant-primer or identifier match. High-quality paired reads were merged with COPE v1.2.5, and unique nucleotide sequences were defined as clonotypes. MiTCR v1.1 was used to align the clonotypes against IMGT TRBV, TRBD and TRBJ reference segments. The analysis included only V-J combinations with a frequency above 0.0001, which together covered around 99% of the repertoires. The TCS score was defined as F50 (clonal expansion) divided by E x V (chaos), with BLOSUM62-based TCRdist calculated between CDR3 peptides within each V-J. Welch's t-statistics and random forest reduced approximately 520 V-J features to around 14, which were used in a naive Bayes classifier (R e1071). Sample size was not statistically predetermined, and blinding of investigators to group allocation was not performed. TCR Vbeta CDR3 sequencing of 130 to 150 peripheral blood samples (more than 40 ophthalmopathy, 75 hyperthyroidism and roughly 17 progressor patients) is reported in the paper.

This chain is built from TRBV12-3 or TRBV12-4 and TRBJ2-2; the D gene assignment is ambiguous. This clonotype originated in a woman aged 50 to 60 with Graves disease. Donor details come from another sample of the same person, matched by shared clones. The sample here was peripheral blood mononuclear cells (PBMCs), taken at new diagnosis, from a patient treated with antithyroid drugs. The CDR3: CASSSGPTGELFF. The DNA sequence is as follows: TGTGCCAGCAGCTCAGGACCCACCGGGGAGCTGTTTTTT.